Sequencing of this TCR beta chain was carried out in a study of shared T cell receptors in the human thymus. Repertoires were generated with immunoSEQ multiplex PCR, while TCRdb's copy carries only in-frame clones and drops some. The table has 700,000 or so clones, 75% to 90% seen once. Trimming pared 1 base from V and 3 bases from J, leaving 15 bases between. The germline V gene encodes CDR1 MNHNS and CDR2 SASEGT. The CDR3 contains 16 residues. The sample was also linked to a second study, of human thymus T cells. That source notes: It looked as if thymic and blood repertoires used V and J genes in a biased way.

The chain combines TRBV6-1 with TRBJ1-2; D possibly corresponds to TRBD1 (5 bases). The TCR sequence derives from a girl under three years old with a congenital heart defect. Sequenced material: thymocytes. This CDR3 is CASSEVLDMGHYGYTF. The CDR3 DNA follows: TGTGCCAGCAGTGAAGTGTTGGACATGGGCCACTATGGCTACACCTTC.